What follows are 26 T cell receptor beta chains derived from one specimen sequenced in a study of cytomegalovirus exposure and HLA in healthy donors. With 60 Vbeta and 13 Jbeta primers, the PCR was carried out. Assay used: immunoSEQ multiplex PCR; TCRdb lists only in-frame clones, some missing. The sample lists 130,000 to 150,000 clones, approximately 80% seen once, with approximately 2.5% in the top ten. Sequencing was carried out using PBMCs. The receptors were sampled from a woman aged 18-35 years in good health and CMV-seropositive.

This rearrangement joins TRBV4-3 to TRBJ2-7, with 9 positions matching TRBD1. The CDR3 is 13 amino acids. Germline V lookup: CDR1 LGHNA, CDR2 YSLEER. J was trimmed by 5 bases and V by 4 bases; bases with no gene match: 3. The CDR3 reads CASSRGQGDEQYF. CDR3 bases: TGCGCCAGCAGCCGGGGACAGGGCGACGAGCAGTACTTC.

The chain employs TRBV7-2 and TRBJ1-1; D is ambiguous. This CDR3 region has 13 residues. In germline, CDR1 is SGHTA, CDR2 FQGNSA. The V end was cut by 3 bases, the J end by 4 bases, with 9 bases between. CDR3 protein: CASSFRFATEAFF. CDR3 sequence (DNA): TGTGCCAGCAGCTTCCGGTTCGCCACTGAAGCTTTCTTT.

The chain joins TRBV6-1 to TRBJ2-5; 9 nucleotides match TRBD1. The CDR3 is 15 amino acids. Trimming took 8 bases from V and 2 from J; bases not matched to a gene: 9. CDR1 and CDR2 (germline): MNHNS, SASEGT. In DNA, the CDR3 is TGTGCCAGCGGGGGACAGGGAAGAGGGCAAGAGACCCAGTACTTC. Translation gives CASGGQGRGQETQYF.

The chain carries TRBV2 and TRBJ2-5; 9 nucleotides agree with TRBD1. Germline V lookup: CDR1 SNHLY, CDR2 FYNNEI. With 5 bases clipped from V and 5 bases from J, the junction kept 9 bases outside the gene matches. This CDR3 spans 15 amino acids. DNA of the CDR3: TGTGCCAGCAGTCTCGCACAGGGGGCTGGGGAGACCCAGTACTTC. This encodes CASSLAQGAGETQYF.

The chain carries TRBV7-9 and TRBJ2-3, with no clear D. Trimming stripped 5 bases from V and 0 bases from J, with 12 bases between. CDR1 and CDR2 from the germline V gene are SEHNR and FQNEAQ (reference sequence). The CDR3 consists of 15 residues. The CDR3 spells CASSPASDSTDTQYF. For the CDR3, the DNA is TGTGCCAGCAGCCCGGCTAGTGATAGCACAGATACGCAGTATTTT. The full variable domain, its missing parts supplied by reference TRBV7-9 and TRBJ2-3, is DTGVSQNPRHKITKRGQNVTFRCDPISEHNRLYWYRQTLGQGPEFLTYFQNEAQLEKSRLLSDRFSAERPKGSFSTLEIQRTEQGDSAMYLCASSPASDSTDTQYFGPGTRLTVL.

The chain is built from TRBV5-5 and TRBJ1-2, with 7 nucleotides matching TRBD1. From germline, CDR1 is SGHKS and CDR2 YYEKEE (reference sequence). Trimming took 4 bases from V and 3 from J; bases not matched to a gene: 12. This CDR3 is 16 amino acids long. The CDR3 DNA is TGTGCCAGCAGCGCTGATGGGGACAGCACAGACTATGGCTACACCTTC. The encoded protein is CASSADGDSTDYGYTF.

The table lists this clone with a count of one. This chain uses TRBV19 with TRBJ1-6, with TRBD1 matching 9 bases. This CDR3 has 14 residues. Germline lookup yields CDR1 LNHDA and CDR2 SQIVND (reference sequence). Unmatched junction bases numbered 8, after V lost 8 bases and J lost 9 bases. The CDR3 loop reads CASVGTGRSSPLHF. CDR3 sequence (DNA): TGTGCCAGTGTCGGGACAGGGCGGTCTTCACCCCTCCACTTT. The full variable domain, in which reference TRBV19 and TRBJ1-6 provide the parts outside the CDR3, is DGGITQSPKYLFRKEGQNVTLSCEQNLNHDAMYWYRQDPGQGLRLIYYSQIVNDFQKGDIAEGYSVSREKKESFPLTVTSAQKNPTAFYLCASVGTGRSSPLHFGNGTRLTVT.

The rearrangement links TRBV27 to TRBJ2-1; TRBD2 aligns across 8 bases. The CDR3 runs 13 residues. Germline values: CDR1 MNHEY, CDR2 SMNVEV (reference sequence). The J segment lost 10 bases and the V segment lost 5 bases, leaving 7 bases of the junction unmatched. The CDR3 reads CASSPLSGGEQFF. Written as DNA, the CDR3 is TGTGCCAGCAGTCCCCTTTCGGGGGGGGAGCAGTTCTTC.

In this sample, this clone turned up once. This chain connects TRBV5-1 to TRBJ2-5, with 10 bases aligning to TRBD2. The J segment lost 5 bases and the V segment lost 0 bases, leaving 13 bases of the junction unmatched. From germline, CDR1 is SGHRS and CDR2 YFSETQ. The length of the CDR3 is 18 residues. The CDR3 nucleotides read TGCGCCAGCAGCTTGGGGCCTAGCGGGGGCCAGGAGTTTGAGACCCAGTACTTC. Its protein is CASSLGPSGGQEFETQYF.

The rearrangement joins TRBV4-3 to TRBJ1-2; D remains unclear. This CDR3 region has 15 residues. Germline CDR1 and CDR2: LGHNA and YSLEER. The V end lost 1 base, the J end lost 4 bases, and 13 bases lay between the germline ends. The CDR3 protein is CASSQGGGRVYGYTF. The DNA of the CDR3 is TGCGCCAGCAGCCAAGGGGGAGGACGGGTCTATGGCTACACCTTC.

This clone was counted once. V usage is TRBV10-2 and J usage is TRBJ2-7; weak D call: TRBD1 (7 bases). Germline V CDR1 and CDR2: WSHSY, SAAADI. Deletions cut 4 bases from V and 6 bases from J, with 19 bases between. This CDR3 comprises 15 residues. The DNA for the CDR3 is TGCGCCAGCAGTGGAAGCAGGCAGGGGGACTCCGAGCAGTACTTC. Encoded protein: CASSGSRQGDSEQYF.

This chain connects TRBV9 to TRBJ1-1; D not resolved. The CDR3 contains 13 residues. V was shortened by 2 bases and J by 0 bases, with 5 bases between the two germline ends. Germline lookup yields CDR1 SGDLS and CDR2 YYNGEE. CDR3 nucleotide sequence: TGTGCCAGCAGCGTCGACTTGAACACTGAAGCTTTCTTT. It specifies CASSVDLNTEAFF.

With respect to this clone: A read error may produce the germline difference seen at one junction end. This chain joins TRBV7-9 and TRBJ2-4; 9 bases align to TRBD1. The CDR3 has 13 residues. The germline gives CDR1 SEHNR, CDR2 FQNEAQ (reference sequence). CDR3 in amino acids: CSSSLGGQGPEYF. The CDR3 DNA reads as TGTTCCAGCAGCTTAGGGGGACAGGGCCCAGAGTACTTC.

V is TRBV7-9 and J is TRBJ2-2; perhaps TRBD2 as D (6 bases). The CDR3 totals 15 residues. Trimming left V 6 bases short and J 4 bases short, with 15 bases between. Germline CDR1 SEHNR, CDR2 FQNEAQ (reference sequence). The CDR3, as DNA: TGTGCCAGCAGTCCACCACGGGGGAGCACCGGGGAGCTGTTTTTT. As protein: CASSPPRGSTGELFF.

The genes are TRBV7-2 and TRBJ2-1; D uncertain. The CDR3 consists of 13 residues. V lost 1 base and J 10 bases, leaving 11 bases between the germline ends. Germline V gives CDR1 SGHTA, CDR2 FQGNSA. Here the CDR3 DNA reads TGTGCCAGCAGCTTAGGGCGATTGAGGGAGCAGTTCTTC. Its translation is CASSLGRLREQFF. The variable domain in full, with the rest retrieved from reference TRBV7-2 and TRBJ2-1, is GAGVSQSPSNKVTEKGKDVELRCDPISGHTALYWYRQSLGQGLEFLIYFQGNSAPDKSGLPSDRFSAERTGGSVSTLTIQRTQQEDSAVYLCASSLGRLREQFFGPGTRLTVL.

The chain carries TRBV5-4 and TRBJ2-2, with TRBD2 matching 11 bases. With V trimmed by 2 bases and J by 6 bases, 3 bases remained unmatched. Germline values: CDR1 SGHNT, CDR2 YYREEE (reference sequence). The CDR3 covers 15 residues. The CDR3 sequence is CASSFSGGAPGELFF. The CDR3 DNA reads TGTGCCAGCAGCTTTAGCGGGGGGGCCCCCGGGGAGCTGTTTTTT.

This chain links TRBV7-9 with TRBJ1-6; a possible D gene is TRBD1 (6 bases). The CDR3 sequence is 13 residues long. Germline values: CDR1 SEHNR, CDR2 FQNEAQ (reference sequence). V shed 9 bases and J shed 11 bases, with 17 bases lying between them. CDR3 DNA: TGTGCCAGTAGCGTAAGGACAGATGCACCCCTCCACTTT. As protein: CASSVRTDAPLHF.

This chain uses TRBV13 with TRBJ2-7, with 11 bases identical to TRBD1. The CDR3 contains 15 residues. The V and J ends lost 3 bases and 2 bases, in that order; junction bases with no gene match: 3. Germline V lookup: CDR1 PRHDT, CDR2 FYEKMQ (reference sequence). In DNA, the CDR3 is TGTGCCAGCAGCTTGGGGGGACAGGGGGCCTACGAGCAGTACTTC. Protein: CASSLGGQGAYEQYF.

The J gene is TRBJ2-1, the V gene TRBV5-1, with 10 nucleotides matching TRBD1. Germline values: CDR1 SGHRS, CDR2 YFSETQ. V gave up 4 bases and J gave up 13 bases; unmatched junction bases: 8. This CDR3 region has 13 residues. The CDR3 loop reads CASSPGDRGFQFF. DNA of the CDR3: TGCGCCAGCAGCCCCGGGGACAGGGGCTTTCAGTTCTTC.

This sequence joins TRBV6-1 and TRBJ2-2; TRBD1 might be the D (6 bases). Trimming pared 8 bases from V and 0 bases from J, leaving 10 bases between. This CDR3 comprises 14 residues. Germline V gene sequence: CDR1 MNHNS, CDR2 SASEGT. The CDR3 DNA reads TGTGCCAGCGGGGGACAATCGAACACCGGGGAGCTGTTTTTT. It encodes CASGGQSNTGELFF.

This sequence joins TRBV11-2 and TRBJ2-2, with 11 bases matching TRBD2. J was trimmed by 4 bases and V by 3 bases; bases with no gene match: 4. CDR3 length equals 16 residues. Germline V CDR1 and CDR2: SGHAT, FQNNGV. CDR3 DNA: TGTGCCAGCAGCTTGGCTAGCGGGGGGCCCACCGGGGAGCTGTTTTTT. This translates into CASSLASGGPTGELFF.

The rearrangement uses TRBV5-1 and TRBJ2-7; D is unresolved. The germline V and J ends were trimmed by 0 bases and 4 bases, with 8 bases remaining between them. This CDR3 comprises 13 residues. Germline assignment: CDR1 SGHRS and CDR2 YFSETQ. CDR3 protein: CASSLAVEYEQYF. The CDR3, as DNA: TGCGCCAGCAGCTTGGCCGTGGAGTACGAGCAGTACTTC.

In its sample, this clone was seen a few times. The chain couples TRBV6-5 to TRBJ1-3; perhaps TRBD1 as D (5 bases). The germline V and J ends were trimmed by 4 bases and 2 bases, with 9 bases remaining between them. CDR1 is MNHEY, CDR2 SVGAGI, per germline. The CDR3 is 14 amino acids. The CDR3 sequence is CASSWGPAGNTIYF. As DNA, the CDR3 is TGTGCCAGCAGTTGGGGCCCCGCTGGAAACACCATATATTTT.

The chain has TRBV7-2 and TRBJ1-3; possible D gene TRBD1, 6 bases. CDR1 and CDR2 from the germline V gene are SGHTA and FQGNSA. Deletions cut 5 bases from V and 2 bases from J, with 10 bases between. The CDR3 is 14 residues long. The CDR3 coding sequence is TGTGCCAGCAGCCGAACAGGGACTGGAAACACCATATATTTT. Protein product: CASSRTGTGNTIYF.

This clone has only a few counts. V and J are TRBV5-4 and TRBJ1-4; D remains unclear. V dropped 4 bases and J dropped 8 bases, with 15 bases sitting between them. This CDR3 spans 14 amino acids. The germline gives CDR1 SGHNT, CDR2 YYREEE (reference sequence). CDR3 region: CASSPGRAEEKLFF. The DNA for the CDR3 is TGTGCCAGCAGCCCGGGGAGGGCGGAAGAAAAACTGTTTTTT.

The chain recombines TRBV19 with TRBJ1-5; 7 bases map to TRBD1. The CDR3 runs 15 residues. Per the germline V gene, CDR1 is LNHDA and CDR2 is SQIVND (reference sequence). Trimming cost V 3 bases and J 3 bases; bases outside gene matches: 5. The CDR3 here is CASSMSRGLNQPQHF. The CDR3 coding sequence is TGTGCCAGTAGTATGTCAAGGGGGCTCAATCAGCCCCAGCATTTT.